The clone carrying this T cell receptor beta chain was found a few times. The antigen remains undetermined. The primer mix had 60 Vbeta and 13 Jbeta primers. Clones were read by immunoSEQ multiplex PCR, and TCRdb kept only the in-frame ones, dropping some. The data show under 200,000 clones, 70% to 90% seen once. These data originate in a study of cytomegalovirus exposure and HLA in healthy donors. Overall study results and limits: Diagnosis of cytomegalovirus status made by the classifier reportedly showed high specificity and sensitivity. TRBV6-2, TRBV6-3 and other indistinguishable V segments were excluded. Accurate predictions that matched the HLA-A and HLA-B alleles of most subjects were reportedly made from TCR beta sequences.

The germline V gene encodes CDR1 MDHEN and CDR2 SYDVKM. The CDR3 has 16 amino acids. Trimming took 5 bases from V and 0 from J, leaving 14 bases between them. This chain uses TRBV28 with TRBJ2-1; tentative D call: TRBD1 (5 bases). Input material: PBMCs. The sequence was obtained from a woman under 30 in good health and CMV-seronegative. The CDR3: CASSIYRKSSYNEQFF. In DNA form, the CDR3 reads TGTGCCAGCAGTATATACAGGAAAAGCTCCTACAATGAGCAGTTCTTC. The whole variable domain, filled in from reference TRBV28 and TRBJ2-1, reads DVKVTQSSRYLVKRTGEKVFLECVQDMDHENMFWYRQDPGLGLRLIYFSYDVKMKEKGDIPEGYSVSREKKERFSLILESASTNQTSMYLCASSIYRKSSYNEQFFGPGTRLTVL.